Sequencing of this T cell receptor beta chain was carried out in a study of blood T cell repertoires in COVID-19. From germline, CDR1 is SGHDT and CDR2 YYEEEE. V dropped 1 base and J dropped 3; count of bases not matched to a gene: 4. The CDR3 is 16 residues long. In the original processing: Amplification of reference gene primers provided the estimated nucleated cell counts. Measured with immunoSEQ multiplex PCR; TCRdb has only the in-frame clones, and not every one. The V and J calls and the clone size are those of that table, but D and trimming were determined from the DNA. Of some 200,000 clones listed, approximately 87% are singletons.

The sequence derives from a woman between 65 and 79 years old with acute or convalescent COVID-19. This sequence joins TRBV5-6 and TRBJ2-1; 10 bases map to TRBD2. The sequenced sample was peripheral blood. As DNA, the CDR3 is TGTGCCAGCAGCTTGACGGCTAGCGGGGGCTACAATGAGCAGTTCTTC. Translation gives CASSLTASGGYNEQFF.